Presented here are 14 T cell receptor beta chains from one specimen sequenced in a study of T-cell reconstitution after alpha-beta-depleted transplantation in children (TCRdb year 2016). Libraries were built with PCR. The reads were generated on an Illumina HiSeq 2500. To normalize quantification of the TCRbeta repertoire, the TCR libraries were built with molecular barcoding that relied on unique molecular identifiers. The public reads were run again by TCRdb, first through fastp at Q25 and then through MiXCR, and only productive beta chains were kept. Here each entry gathers all rows of one CDR3 protein and keeps the most common genes and DNA. The sample records nearly 550,000 distinct CDR3 sequences, 18% of which are singletons. The ten biggest clones cover 2.5% to 3.5% of the sample. The sample in question was PBMCs from the stem cell graft donor, obtained from the stem cell graft. These receptors originate from a human donor who donated a stem cell graft to a child with acute lymphoblastic leukemia.

Only a few counts were recorded for this clonotype. V is TRBV7-2 and J is TRBJ1-2, with D unclear. V was pared by 4 bases and J by 4 bases, with 13 bases between. The CDR3 sequence is 14 residues long. The germline CDR1 and CDR2 sequences are SGHTA and FQGNSA. The CDR3, as DNA: TGTGCCAGCAGCTCGCGACAAACGGCCTATGGCTACACCTTC. This encodes CASSSRQTAYGYTF.

Here the CDR3 reads CASRQPNEKLFF. In DNA, the CDR3 is TGTGCCAGCCGGCAGCCTAATGAAAAACTGTTTTTT. The chain has TRBV27 and TRBJ1-4; D remains ambiguous. Germline V gene data show CDR1 as MNHEY and CDR2 as SMNVEV (reference sequence). The V and J ends lost 8 bases and 3 bases respectively, with 7 bases between them. This CDR3 spans 12 amino acids. The variable domain in full, with the rest retrieved from reference TRBV27 and TRBJ1-4, is EAQVTQNPRYLITVTGKKLTVTCSQNMNHEYMSWYRQDPGLGLRQIYYSMNVEVTDKGDVPEGYKVSRKEKRNFPLILESPSPNQTSLYFCASRQPNEKLFFGSGTQLSVL.

The chain carries TRBV6-2 or TRBV6-3 and TRBJ2-2, with TRBD2 identical over 9 bases. Trimming cost V 7 bases and J 5 bases; bases outside gene matches: 5. Germline V gives CDR1 MNHEY, CDR2 SVGEGT. The CDR3 is made up of 14 amino acids. The CDR3 sequence is CASTAGGETGELFF. The CDR3 DNA reads as TGTGCCAGCACGGCGGGAGGGGAGACCGGGGAGCTGTTTTTT.

This chain joins TRBV2 and TRBJ2-5; D may be TRBD1 (5 bases). V was pared by 8 bases and J by 1 base, with 17 bases between. Germline loops: CDR1 SNHLY, CDR2 FYNNEI. The CDR3 length is 15 residues. CDR3 sequence (DNA): TGTGCCAGCCAAGGAAGGGGCCGCGGCCAAGAGACCCAGTACTTC. Its protein is CASQGRGRGQETQYF.

This clonotype was counted a few times. The CDR3 here is CASSTYRVSYEQYF. The CDR3 bases are TGTGCCAGCAGCACGTACAGGGTCTCCTACGAGCAGTACTTC. The chain is built from TRBV5-6 and TRBJ2-7; tentatively, D is TRBD1 (6 bases). From germline, CDR1 is SGHDT and CDR2 YYEEEE. V gave up 4 bases and J gave up 0 bases, with 11 bases separating them. The CDR3 totals 14 residues.

The V and J genes are TRBV7-9 and TRBJ1-1; D not resolved. V was shortened by 1 base and J by 5 bases, with 5 bases between the two germline ends. Germline loops: CDR1 SEHNR, CDR2 FQNEAQ (reference sequence). The CDR3 runs to 12 residues. The CDR3 protein is CASSLGITEAFF. The DNA for the CDR3 is TGTGCCAGCAGCTTAGGAATTACTGAAGCTTTCTTT.

This clonotype has a handful of counts. The CDR3 nucleotides are TGCGCCAGCAGCTTGGTCCCAGGACAATCCGAAGGCTACACCTTC. The encoded protein is CASSLVPGQSEGYTF. The chain carries TRBV5-1 and TRBJ1-2; possibly TRBD1 for D (5 bases). This CDR3 has 15 amino acids. CDR1 and CDR2 from the germline V gene are SGHRS and YFSETQ. V lost 0 bases, J lost 8 bases, and 17 bases lay in between.

This clonotype was seen only a few times. The V call is TRBV20-1, the J call TRBJ2-7; a weak D match, TRBD2 (6 bases). V lost 5 bases to trimming and J lost 2 bases, with 16 bases between them. Germline-derived CDR1 and CDR2 are DFQATT and SNEGSKA (reference sequence). The CDR3 totals 14 residues. CDR3 loop: CSAALTSRTYEQYF. The CDR3, as DNA: TGCAGTGCTGCATTGACTAGTCGGACCTACGAGCAGTACTTC.

This clonotype was detected a few times. The chain carries TRBV4-1 and TRBJ2-7; tentative D call: TRBD1 (6 bases). CDR1 and CDR2 (germline): MGHRA, YSYEKL. V was cut by 1 base and J by 0 bases, with 13 bases left in between. The CDR3 totals 16 residues. Here the CDR3 DNA reads TGCGCCAGCAGCCAAGTTATGGACAGCTTCTCCTACGAGCAGTACTTC. Its translation: CASSQVMDSFSYEQYF.

The rearrangement uses TRBV20-1 and TRBJ1-6; 9 bases are a match to TRBD1. CDR1 is DFQATT and CDR2 is SNEGSKA in the germline V gene (reference sequence). The CDR3 spans 14 residues. Trimming took 6 bases from V and 10 from J; bases not matched to a gene: 10. CDR3: CSARPNRGQSPLHF. As DNA, the CDR3 is TGCAGTGCGAGACCAAACAGGGGGCAATCACCCCTCCACTTT.

This chain links TRBV6-5 with TRBJ2-7; D possibly corresponds to TRBD1 (7 bases). CDR1 is MNHEY and CDR2 is SVGAGI in the germline V gene. Deletions cut 0 bases from V and 3 bases from J, with 15 bases between. The CDR3 covers 16 residues. The CDR3 coding sequence is TGTGCCAGCAGTTACTCATGGACAGGAGGGATCTACGAGCAGTACTTC. Encoded protein: CASSYSWTGGIYEQYF.

J is TRBJ2-7 and V is TRBV4-1; TRBD2 agrees at 11 bases. Trimming cost V 1 base and J 2 bases; bases outside gene matches: 4. CDR1 and CDR2 (germline): MGHRA, YSYEKL. The CDR3 loop spans 16 amino acids. CDR3 nucleotides: TGCGCCAGCAGCCAAGTACCGGGACTAGCGGCCTACGAGCAGTACTTC. It specifies CASSQVPGLAAYEQYF.

This clonotype was seen a few times. The chain links TRBV12-3 or TRBV12-4 to TRBJ1-4; D not resolved. V was cut by 7 bases and J by 8 bases, with 14 bases left in between. The CDR3 covers 13 residues. The CDR3 DNA is TGTGCCAGCACCACGGGCGTAGAAGAAAAACTGTTTTTT. This sequence encodes CASTTGVEEKLFF.

In this sample, this clonotype turned up a few times. The chain has TRBV4-1 and TRBJ2-7; 9 bases match TRBD2. J lost 6 bases, V lost 4 bases, and 7 bases had no gene match. The germline CDR1 and CDR2 sequences are MGHRA and YSYEKL. The CDR3 is made up of 14 amino acids. Written as DNA, the CDR3 is TGCGCCAGCAGCCTAGCGGGAGAGTATGGCGAGCAGTACTTC. Its protein is CASSLAGEYGEQYF.